The sequence of this TCR beta chain was determined in a study of blood T cell repertoires in COVID-19. Repertoires were generated with immunoSEQ multiplex PCR, while TCRdb's copy carries only in-frame clones and drops some. The sample consists of more than 60,000 clones, approximately 88% of them appearing once. The CDR3 totals 12 residues. Trimming shortened V by 0 bases and J by 6 bases, and 6 bases separated the two germline ends. Looked up from germline, CDR1 is MNHEY and CDR2 is SVGAGI. The chain recombines TRBV6-5 with TRBJ2-7; no clear D gene. Sequencing was performed on peripheral blood. This clonotype originated in a woman older than 75 with active or convalescent COVID-19. CDR3 in DNA: TGTGCCAGCAGTTACTCCCTAGTCGAGCAGTACTTC. It specifies CASSYSLVEQYF.